What follows are 27 T cell receptor beta chains derived from one specimen sequenced in a study of T-cell memory formation after mild COVID-19. TCRdb reanalysed the 5' RACE reads using MiXCR and keeps one entry per CDR3 protein. Found here are 250,000 to 400,000 distinct CDR3 sequences, roughly an eighth of them singletons; the top ten hold roughly 21%. The sample taken for sequencing was PBMCs or a T cell subset sorted from them (not recorded which). The receptor set was obtained from a man aged 18 to 29 who had mild COVID-19 (a few samples of this study predate the infection). Cell type and time point are not known.

This sequence joins TRBV12-3 or TRBV12-4 and TRBJ2-1; D perhaps matches TRBD1 (5 bases). This CDR3 region has 12 residues. Trimming shortened V by 6 bases and J by 9 bases, and 12 bases separated the two germline ends. DNA for the CDR3: TGTGCCAGCAGGCGACGGCAGGGTGAGCAGTTCTTC. This gives the protein CASRRRQGEQFF.

This rearrangement joins TRBV7-9 to TRBJ2-7, with D perhaps given as TRBD1 or TRBD2 (5 bases each). CDR1 and CDR2 (germline): SEHNR, FQNEAQ (reference sequence). Trimming left V 1 base short and J 4 bases short, with 11 bases between. CDR3 size: 14 residues. DNA of the CDR3: TGTGCCAGCAGCTTAGGGGACGGGTTATACGAGCAGTACTTC. Translated, it gives CASSLGDGLYEQYF. The full variable domain, in which reference TRBV7-9 and TRBJ2-7 provide the parts outside the CDR3, is DTGVSQNPRHKITKRGQNVTFRCDPISEHNRLYWYRQTLGQGPEFLTYFQNEAQLEKSRLLSDRFSAERPKGSFSTLEIQRTEQGDSAMYLCASSLGDGLYEQYFGPGTRLTVT.

The rearrangement uses TRBV29-1 and TRBJ2-5; 9 bases are a match to TRBD1. V lost 2 bases to trimming and J lost 3 bases; unmatched junction nucleotides: 1. The germline V gene has CDR1 SQVTM and CDR2 ANQGSEA. The CDR3 loop spans 13 amino acids. Here the CDR3 reads CSVERQGEETQYF. DNA for the CDR3: TGCAGCGTTGAACGACAGGGGGAAGAGACCCAGTACTTC.

The chain carries TRBV7-2 and TRBJ2-1; D uncertain. V lost 4 bases and J lost 6, with 10 bases in between. CDR1 is SGHTA and CDR2 is FQGNSA in the germline V gene. This CDR3 is 13 amino acids long. The CDR3 loop reads CASSSKPPNEQFF. The CDR3 DNA is TGTGCCAGCAGCTCAAAACCCCCCAATGAGCAGTTCTTC.

This sequence joins TRBV4-3 and TRBJ2-5, with 9 nucleotides matching TRBD2. Germline lookup yields CDR1 LGHNA and CDR2 YSLEER. The CDR3 has 17 amino acids. V gave up 5 bases and J gave up 1 base; unmatched junction bases: 11. The CDR3 sequence is CASSSHSGGYTQETQYF. DNA of the CDR3: TGCGCCAGCAGCTCCCATAGCGGGGGTTATACCCAAGAGACCCAGTACTTC.

This chain connects TRBV5-1 to TRBJ2-3, with 7 nucleotides matching TRBD2. The CDR3 contains 14 residues. Trimming at V came to 6 bases and at J to 0 bases, leaving 4 bases not matched to a gene. Per the germline V gene, CDR1 is SGHRS and CDR2 is YFSETQ. CDR3 DNA: TGCGCCAGCAATAGGGGAGGGAGCACAGATACGCAGTATTTT. Translated, it gives CASNRGGSTDTQYF.

This clonotype was detected many times. The rearrangement joins TRBV6-6 to TRBJ1-2; D possibly corresponds to TRBD1 (6 bases). The CDR3 totals 13 residues. Trimming stripped 5 bases from V and 9 bases from J, with 16 bases between. Per germline, CDR1 MNHNY and CDR2 SVGAGI (reference sequence). CDR3 bases: TGTGCCAGCAGTCCCGGGGACATGTTTAGCTACACCTTC. This encodes CASSPGDMFSYTF.

The rearrangement joins TRBV2 to TRBJ2-5; 9 nucleotides match TRBD1. CDR1 is SNHLY and CDR2 is FYNNEI in the germline V gene. The CDR3 runs 17 residues. Losses at the gene ends were 5 bases for V and 3 bases for J; bases not matched to a gene: 13. CDR3 sequence reads: CASSPLDGTGFEETQYF. Here the CDR3 DNA reads TGTGCCAGCAGTCCACTAGACGGGACAGGGTTCGAAGAGACCCAGTACTTC. The full variable domain, in which reference TRBV2 and TRBJ2-5 provide the parts outside the CDR3, is EPEVTQTPSHQVTQMGQEVILRCVPISNHLYFYWYRQILGQKVEFLVSFYNNEISEKSEIFDDQFSVERPDGSNFTLKIRSTKLEDSAMYFCASSPLDGTGFEETQYFGPGTRLLVL.

A few counts support this clonotype. The chain is built from TRBV5-1 and TRBJ2-3, with D possibly TRBD2 on 6 matching bases. V lost 0 bases and J lost 7, with 15 bases in between. The V gene's germline CDR1 is SGHRS and CDR2 YFSETQ. The CDR3 contains 15 residues. The CDR3 DNA reads as TGCGCCAGCAGCTTGGAAGCTAGCGCTCCTAATACGCAGTATTTT. Its protein product is CASSLEASAPNTQYF.

This clonotype was recorded a few times. This chain links TRBV15 with TRBJ2-7; D unresolved. Trimming shortened V by 4 bases and J by 0 bases, and 13 bases separated the two germline ends. The CDR3 covers 15 residues. In germline, CDR1 is LNHNV, CDR2 YYDKDF (reference sequence). This CDR3 reads CATSTIDGSSYEQYF. The CDR3 DNA is TGTGCCACCAGCACTATTGACGGTTCCTCCTACGAGCAGTACTTC.

CDR3 in amino acids: CASSHGFLAEAFF. The CDR3 nucleotides are TGTGCCAGCAGCCACGGCTTTTTGGCTGAAGCTTTCTTT. This sequence joins TRBV4-2 and TRBJ1-1; D is undetermined. CDR3 length: 13 amino acids. Germline CDR1 is LGHNA and CDR2 is YNFKEQ. V gave up 3 bases and J gave up 6 bases, with 11 bases separating them.

This clonotype was observed a handful of times. CDR3 amino acids: CSAGTYRANEQFF. As DNA, the CDR3 is TGCAGCGCGGGGACCTACAGGGCTAATGAGCAGTTCTTC. The chain carries TRBV29-1 and TRBJ2-1, with D possibly being TRBD1 (6 bases). Germline values: CDR1 SQVTM, CDR2 ANQGSEA. V lost 7 bases, J lost 7 bases, and 17 bases lay in between. This CDR3 comprises 13 residues.

The chain employs TRBV7-6 and TRBJ1-2, with D tentatively TRBD1 (5 bases). V was trimmed by 2 bases and J by 0 bases, leaving 10 bases between them. The CDR3 totals 15 residues. The V gene's germline CDR1 is SGHVS and CDR2 FNYEAQ. This CDR3 is CASSLTGEANYGYTF. CDR3 DNA sequence: TGTGCCAGCAGCTTAACGGGGGAAGCTAACTATGGCTACACCTTC. Based on the CDR3 plus reference TRBV7-6 and TRBJ1-2, the full variable domain is GAGVSQSPRYKVTKRGQDVALRCDPISGHVSLYWYRQALGQGPEFLTYFNYEAQQDKSGLPNDRFSAERPEGSISTLTIQRTEQRDSAMYRCASSLTGEANYGYTFGSGTRLTVV.

The V gene is TRBV7-8, the J gene TRBJ2-5; no clear D. The CDR3 sequence is 12 residues long. Trimming cost V 5 bases and J 5 bases, with 9 bases left between them. Germline V gene sequence: CDR1 SGHVS, CDR2 FQNEAQ. This CDR3 reads CASSRDWETQYF. CDR3 DNA sequence: TGTGCCAGCAGCCGCGACTGGGAGACCCAGTACTTC.

This chain uses TRBV19 with TRBJ1-4; D gene unclear. V gave up 3 bases and J gave up 5 bases, with 16 bases separating them. CDR1 LNHDA and CDR2 SQIVND come from the germline V gene (reference sequence). This CDR3 is built from 16 residues. CDR3 amino acids: CASSMRALGMNEKLFF. Here the CDR3 DNA reads TGTGCCAGTAGTATGAGGGCTTTGGGGATGAATGAAAAACTGTTTTTT.

The gene calls are TRBV3-1 and TRBJ1-2; no definite D call. The V end lost 4 bases, the J end lost 2 bases, and 11 bases lay between the germline ends. This CDR3 has 14 residues. Germline V gene lookup returns CDR1 LGHDT and CDR2 YNNKEL (reference sequence). CDR3 sequence: CASSLHDLNYGYTF. DNA for the CDR3: TGTGCCAGCAGCCTTCATGACCTGAACTATGGCTACACCTTC.

The J gene is TRBJ2-1, the V gene TRBV7-2, with 8 positions matching TRBD2. This CDR3 has 17 residues. The germline gives CDR1 SGHTA, CDR2 FQGNSA. V lost 0 bases, J lost 8 bases, and 12 bases stayed unmatched. In DNA, the CDR3 is TGTGCCAGCAGCTTAGCGCGTCGGGGGGGCAGGTTCGATGAGCAGTTCTTC. Its protein product is CASSLARRGGRFDEQFF.

DNA for the CDR3: TGTGCCAGTAGTATTGGGTTGAGCGCCCCGGCCACTGAAGCTTTCTTT. It codes for CASSIGLSAPATEAFF. The rearrangement joins TRBV19 to TRBJ1-1; no firm D call. Trimming took off 3 bases at V and 4 bases at J, with 18 bases between the two ends. Germline V CDR1 and CDR2: LNHDA, SQIVND (reference sequence). This CDR3 is built from 16 residues.

This clonotype was observed a few times. J is TRBJ1-1 and V is TRBV7-8; a possible D gene is TRBD1 (5 bases). The V gene's germline CDR1 is SGHVS and CDR2 FQNEAQ. This CDR3 region has 17 residues. V gave up 5 bases and J gave up 0 bases, with 19 bases separating them. CDR3 protein: CASSLGVTILMNTEAFF. The CDR3 DNA sequence: TGTGCCAGCAGCCTAGGGGTCACGATCTTGATGAACACTGAAGCTTTCTTT.

This clonotype was counted at least ten times. The V and J genes are TRBV7-2 and TRBJ2-5, with D perhaps matching TRBD1 or TRBD2 (6 bases each). The CDR3 extends over 15 amino acids. The germline V and J ends were trimmed by 4 bases and 5 bases, with 17 bases remaining between them. Germline CDR1 and CDR2: SGHTA and FQGNSA. Here the CDR3 DNA reads TGTGCCAGCAGCTGGAGACAGGAGGGGAGGGAGACCCAGTACTTC. Translating it yields CASSWRQEGRETQYF.

This sequence joins TRBV28 and TRBJ2-2; 8 bases align to TRBD1. V lost 5 bases to trimming and J lost 4 bases; unmatched junction nucleotides: 9. The germline gives CDR1 MDHEN, CDR2 SYDVKM. The CDR3 consists of 16 residues. The CDR3 is CASSTGGLPGTGELFF. CDR3 DNA sequence: TGTGCCAGCAGTACAGGGGGGCTTCCGGGCACCGGGGAGCTGTTTTTT.

This clonotype was counted many times. The rearrangement links TRBV12-3 or TRBV12-4 to TRBJ1-2; D not certain. There are 12 residues in the CDR3. V lost 1 base and J 8 bases, leaving 8 bases between the germline ends. The CDR3 protein is CASSLGWEGYTF. CDR3 sequence (DNA): TGTGCCAGCAGTTTAGGGTGGGAAGGCTACACCTTC.

The chain carries TRBV5-6 and TRBJ2-7; D not certain. CDR1 is SGHDT and CDR2 is YYEEEE in the germline V gene. V was trimmed by 0 bases and J by 3 bases, leaving 10 bases between them. The CDR3 extends over 14 amino acids. The CDR3 DNA follows: TGTGCCAGCAGCTTGGTAGGCAGGAACTACGAGCAGTACTTC. Translation gives CASSLVGRNYEQYF. Using reference TRBV5-6 and TRBJ2-7 for the parts outside the CDR3, the full variable domain is DAGVTQSPTHLIKTRGQQVTLRCSPKSGHDTVSWYQQALGQGPQFIFQYYEEEERQRGNFPDRFSGHQFPNYSSELNVNALLLGDSALYLCASSLVGRNYEQYFGPGTRLTVT.

This clonotype was seen repeatedly, ten times or more. The chain has TRBV10-3 and TRBJ2-6; no clear D. Trimming took 4 bases from V and 0 from J, leaving 10 bases between them. This CDR3 has 16 residues. CDR1 is ENHRY and CDR2 is SYGVKD in the germline V gene. CDR3 loop: CAISGTAGSGANVLTF. The CDR3 nucleotides are TGTGCCATCAGTGGTACCGCAGGCTCTGGGGCCAACGTCCTGACTTTC.

The rearrangement links TRBV6-2 or TRBV6-3 to TRBJ2-4; D is undetermined. Germline CDR1 reads MNHEY; CDR2 reads SVGEGT. This CDR3 has 12 residues. Trimming shortened V by 6 bases and J by 6 bases, and 9 bases separated the two germline ends. The CDR3 protein is CASSQVVNIQYF. CDR3 coding DNA: TGTGCCAGCAGCCAGGTGGTAAACATTCAGTACTTC.

This clonotype was detected only a few times. The chain joins TRBV5-1 to TRBJ2-2; TRBD1 might be the D (6 bases). V was cut by 4 bases and J by 4 bases, with 11 bases left in between. The CDR3 is 14 amino acids. Germline CDR1 is SGHRS and CDR2 is YFSETQ. CDR3 coding DNA: TGCGCCAGCAGCGATACAGGGATCACCGGGGAGCTGTTTTTT. It specifies CASSDTGITGELFF.

This clonotype was counted a few times. The V call is TRBV11-2, the J call TRBJ2-3; 9 bases agree with TRBD1. The germline gives CDR1 SGHAT, CDR2 FQNNGV. This CDR3 is built from 15 residues. J lost 4 bases, V lost 5 bases, and 7 bases had no gene match. The CDR3 bases are TGTGCCAGCAGCCCCCGACAGGGGGTCGCAGATACGCAGTATTTT. Encoded protein: CASSPRQGVADTQYF.